The 29 T cell receptor beta chains reported below all come from one sample, sequenced in a study of blood T cell repertoires in COVID-19. Assay: immunoSEQ multiplex PCR; the TCRdb copy retains only in-frame clones and omits some. The data hold some 70,000 clones, with more than 85% observed a single time. The sequenced sample was peripheral blood. The receptors shown here come from a man aged 60 to 69 with acute or convalescent COVID-19.

This sequence joins TRBV4-2 and TRBJ2-5; 10 bases fit TRBD2. CDR1 is LGHNA and CDR2 is YNFKEQ in the germline V gene. CDR3 length: 17 amino acids. The ends lost 0 bases at V and 2 bases at J; junction bases unmatched: 6. The CDR3 region has the DNA TGTGCCAGCAGCCAAGAGTTCACTAGCGGGATTCAAGAGACCCAGTACTTC. Translation: CASSQEFTSGIQETQYF.

Only one count was recorded for this clone. The chain is built from TRBV2 and TRBJ2-5; 11 nucleotides match TRBD2. The CDR3 spans 19 residues. Trimming at V came to 6 bases and at J to 1 base, leaving 16 bases not matched to a gene. Germline lookup yields CDR1 SNHLY and CDR2 FYNNEI. The CDR3 here is CASRTGTGRLAGSQETQYF. The CDR3, as DNA: TGTGCCAGCAGGACCGGGACAGGGAGACTAGCGGGGAGCCAAGAGACCCAGTACTTC.

This clone showed up just once. CDR3 DNA: TGTGCCAGCAGCTTACCCGCTATCTACGAGCAGTACTTC. Translating gives CASSLPAIYEQYF. V is TRBV7-9 and J is TRBJ2-7; D gene ambiguous. This CDR3 contains 13 residues. Germline-derived CDR1 and CDR2 are SEHNR and FQNEAQ (reference sequence). Trimming stripped 2 bases from V and 3 bases from J, with 8 bases between.

The chain joins TRBV5-1 to TRBJ2-2, with 8 bases matching TRBD1. V shed 3 bases, J shed 3 bases, and the junction held 4 bases outside the gene matches. The CDR3 is 15 residues long. The germline CDR1 and CDR2 sequences are SGHRS and YFSETQ. The CDR3 DNA reads TGCGCCAGCAGCTCGGGACAGGCTTACACCGGGGAGCTGTTTTTT. This codes for CASSSGQAYTGELFF.

The chain links TRBV6-4 to TRBJ2-3, with 11 positions matching TRBD2. V lost 6 bases to trimming and J lost 8 bases; unmatched junction nucleotides: 10. The length of the CDR3 is 15 residues. Germline lookup yields CDR1 MRHNA and CDR2 SNTAGT. Here the CDR3 DNA reads TGTGCCAGCAGCCAACTAGCGGGAGAAGGCGGTACGCAGTATTTT. This codes for CASSQLAGEGGTQYF.

CDR3 region: CATSDRGADRGHTGELFF. CDR3 DNA: TGTGCCACCAGTGATAGAGGGGCAGACAGGGGGCATACCGGGGAGCTGTTTTTT. V and J are TRBV24-1 and TRBJ2-2, with 10 bases identical to TRBD1. The CDR3 is made up of 18 amino acids. Germline V gene lookup returns CDR1 KGHDR and CDR2 SFDVKD. The junction had 11 bases not matched to a gene; V was cut back by 3 bases and J by 5 bases.

This sequence joins TRBV6-4 and TRBJ2-7; D is perhaps TRBD2 (6 bases). Per germline, CDR1 MRHNA and CDR2 SNTAGT. V shed 2 bases and J shed 2 bases, with 16 bases lying between them. This CDR3 is 16 amino acids long. CDR3 bases: TGTGCCAGCAGTGACAAGAAGGTAGCGGAGGCCTACGAGCAGTACTTC. This codes for CASSDKKVAEAYEQYF.

The V call is TRBV2, the J call TRBJ1-2, with 11 positions matching TRBD1. Germline V gene sequence: CDR1 SNHLY, CDR2 FYNNEI. This CDR3 has 13 amino acids. J gave up 7 bases and V 6 bases, and 4 bases lay outside the gene matches. CDR3 sequence reads: CASRGQGVSGYTF. CDR3 nucleotides: TGTGCCAGCAGGGGACAGGGGGTGAGTGGCTACACCTTC.

The chain combines TRBV11-3 with TRBJ2-1, with TRBD2 matching over 11 bases. Germline-derived CDR1 and CDR2 are SGHNT and YENEEA. The J segment lost 6 bases and the V segment lost 5 bases, leaving 6 bases of the junction unmatched. This CDR3 has 15 residues. CDR3 sequence: CASSTGTSGGNEQFF. DNA of the CDR3: TGTGCCAGCAGCACGGGGACTAGCGGTGGCAATGAGCAGTTCTTC. Variable domain in full (rest from reference TRBV11-3 and TRBJ2-1): EAGVVQSPRYKIIEKKQPVAFWCNPISGHNTLYWYLQNLGQGPELLIRYENEEAVDDSQLPKDRFSAERLKGVDSTLKIQPAELGDSAVYLCASSTGTSGGNEQFFGPGTRLTVL.

The gene calls are TRBV29-1 and TRBJ2-7; tentative D call: TRBD1 (6 bases). Deletions cut 4 bases from V and 0 bases from J, with 10 bases between. Germline values: CDR1 SQVTM, CDR2 ANQGSEA. The CDR3 runs to 13 residues. The CDR3: CSVGDTSSYEQYF. The CDR3 DNA follows: TGCAGCGTTGGGGACACTAGCTCCTACGAGCAGTACTTC.

The V gene is TRBV5-1, the J gene TRBJ1-1, with D possibly TRBD1 on 5 matching bases. Germline values: CDR1 SGHRS, CDR2 YFSETQ. This CDR3 has 15 residues. V shed 0 bases and J shed 6 bases, with 15 bases lying between them. For the CDR3, the DNA is TGCGCCAGCAGCTTGGCCCGACAGAGTGGGGCTGAAGCTTTCTTT. It encodes CASSLARQSGAEAFF.

This clone came up once. This chain connects TRBV5-1 to TRBJ2-7; 9 positions match TRBD2. The germline V gene has CDR1 SGHRS and CDR2 YFSETQ. V gave up 4 bases and J gave up 2 bases; unmatched junction bases: 7. The CDR3 loop spans 15 amino acids. CDR3 sequence (DNA): TGCGCCAGCAGCCCAGGGGCTAGCGGGGCCTACGAGCAGTACTTC. Translating it yields CASSPGASGAYEQYF. Together with reference TRBV5-1 and TRBJ2-7, the CDR3 gives the full variable domain: KAGVTQTPRYLIKTRGQQVTLSCSPISGHRSVSWYQQTPGQGLQFLFEYFSETQRNKGNFPGRFSGRQFSNSRSEMNVSTLELGDSALYLCASSPGASGAYEQYFGPGTRLTVT.

J is TRBJ1-5 and V is TRBV28; TRBD1 is a possible D gene (6 bases). V gave up 2 bases and J gave up 1 base, with 9 bases separating them. CDR3 length: 15 amino acids. Germline loops: CDR1 MDHEN, CDR2 SYDVKM. The CDR3 is CASSLQGPSNQPQHF. The CDR3 nucleotides are TGTGCCAGCAGTTTACAGGGGCCCAGCAATCAGCCCCAGCATTTT.

This clone was picked up a small number of times. The CDR3 region has the DNA TGTGCAAGTCGCCATCAGACCCGTGGGGGGACTAGCGATCTAAAGTGGAACACCGGGGAGCTGTTTTTT. It specifies CASRHQTRGGTSDLKWNTGELFF. The gene calls are TRBV12-2 and TRBJ2-2; the listed D gene, TRBD2, was not tested against the DNA. TRBV12-2 is given as a pseudogene. The CDR3 contains 23 residues.

The chain has TRBV11-2 and TRBJ1-2, with D tentatively TRBD1 (5 bases). Germline CDR1 reads SGHAT; CDR2 reads FQNNGV. This CDR3 spans 15 amino acids. V lost 1 base, J lost 2 bases, and 11 bases lay in between. CDR3 in DNA: TGTGCCAGCAGCTTAGGGAGGGGTAACAACTATGGCTACACCTTC. This gives the protein CASSLGRGNNYGYTF.

This chain uses TRBV6-5 with TRBJ1-3; perhaps TRBD1 as D (5 bases). The CDR3 has 15 amino acids. The V end was cut by 5 bases, the J end by 1 base, with 12 bases between. In germline, CDR1 is MNHEY, CDR2 SVGAGI. CDR3 nucleotide sequence: TGTGCCAGCAGTCCCCCAGGGTATTCTGGAAACACCATATATTTT. It encodes CASSPPGYSGNTIYF.

The CDR3 sequence: CSVNPQGADGELFF. CDR3 coding DNA: TGCAGCGTTAACCCACAGGGGGCTGACGGGGAGCTGTTTTTT. The J gene is TRBJ2-2, the V gene TRBV29-1; 9 positions match TRBD1. Trimming took 5 bases from V and 7 from J; bases not matched to a gene: 8. The CDR3 length is 14 residues. CDR1 is SQVTM and CDR2 is ANQGSEA in the germline V gene.

The V gene is TRBV12-5, the J gene TRBJ1-1; D gene uncertain. Deletions cut 7 bases from V and 4 bases from J, with 13 bases between. The CDR3 covers 13 residues. The germline CDR1 and CDR2 sequences are LGHNT and FRNRAP. CDR3 bases: TGTGCTAGTGAGCGGGGATTGGGCACTGAAGCTTTCTTT. Its protein product is CASERGLGTEAFF.

J is TRBJ1-1 and V is TRBV30; 7 bases are shared with TRBD1. Per the germline V gene, CDR1 is GTSNPN and CDR2 is SVGIG (reference sequence). Trimming removed 4 bases from V and 4 bases from J; junction bases left unmatched: 15. The CDR3 consists of 16 residues. The CDR3 nucleotides read TGTGCCTGGATTCCCGGATCCGGGGCAGGGGGCACTGAAGCTTTCTTT. It translates to CAWIPGSGAGGTEAFF.

This clone appeared a few times. The rearrangement uses TRBV6-1 and TRBJ1-4; TRBD1 matches at 8 bases. Germline V lookup: CDR1 MNHNS, CDR2 SASEGT. This CDR3 contains 15 residues. The J segment lost 3 bases and the V segment lost 3 bases, leaving 3 bases of the junction unmatched. The CDR3 DNA is TGTGCCAGCAGTGACAGGGGGCGAGCTAATGAAAAACTGTTTTTT. Translating it yields CASSDRGRANEKLFF.

V gene TRBV29-1 combines with J gene TRBJ1-5; D possibly corresponds to TRBD1 (6 bases). This CDR3 is 13 amino acids long. Germline CDR1 reads SQVTM; CDR2 reads ANQGSEA. Trimming removed 7 bases at V and 0 bases at J, with 10 bases between. This CDR3 is CSALDSSNQPQHF. The CDR3 DNA sequence: TGCAGCGCGCTGGACAGTAGCAATCAGCCCCAGCATTTT.

V usage is TRBV5-1 and J usage is TRBJ1-4; 9 bases line up with TRBD1. Germline V CDR1 and CDR2: SGHRS, YFSETQ. CDR3 length: 15 residues. J lost 5 bases, V lost 3 bases, and 5 bases had no gene match. DNA of the CDR3: TGCGCCAGCAGCTCGGCCGGGACAGGGAATGAAAAACTGTTTTTT. Translated: CASSSAGTGNEKLFF.

V gene TRBV9 combines with J gene TRBJ2-7; 8 bases are a match to TRBD1. The CDR3 spans 15 residues. The J segment lost 6 bases and the V segment lost 4 bases, leaving 12 bases of the junction unmatched. Germline CDR1 and CDR2: SGDLS and YYNGEE. For the CDR3, the DNA is TGTGCCAGCAGCTCAGACCCAGGGGGCCCGATCGAGCAGTACTTC. This gives the protein CASSSDPGGPIEQYF. Complete variable domain (other parts from reference TRBV9 and TRBJ2-7): DSGVTQTPKHLITATGQRVTLRCSPRSGDLSVYWYQQSLDQGLQFLIQYYNGEERAKGNILERFSAQQFPDLHSELNLSSLELGDSALYFCASSSDPGGPIEQYFGPGTRLTVT.

The rearrangement joins TRBV29-1 to TRBJ1-1, with D perhaps matching TRBD1 (5 bases). CDR1 is SQVTM, CDR2 ANQGSEA, per germline. The CDR3 is 14 residues long. V lost 3 bases and J 1 base, leaving 12 bases between the germline ends. The CDR3 here is CSVDRAGQNTEAFF. As DNA, the CDR3 is TGCAGCGTTGATAGGGCAGGGCAGAACACTGAAGCTTTCTTT.

This chain uses TRBV2 with TRBJ1-1; D perhaps matches TRBD1 (5 bases). Germline V CDR1 and CDR2: SNHLY, FYNNEI. Deletions cut 5 bases from V and 6 bases from J, with 10 bases between. This CDR3 spans 12 amino acids. The CDR3 sequence is CASSSQGSEAFF. The DNA of the CDR3 is TGTGCCAGCAGTTCGCAGGGCTCTGAAGCTTTCTTT.

J is TRBJ1-6 and V is TRBV5-1, with D possibly being TRBD1 (5 bases). V was trimmed by 3 bases and J by 11 bases, leaving 12 bases between them. The CDR3 length is 13 residues. Germline V gene data show CDR1 as SGHRS and CDR2 as YFSETQ. CDR3 DNA: TGCGCCAGCAGCTCCCCCCCAGGGACACCCCTCCACTTT. Its protein product is CASSSPPGTPLHF. The full variable domain, with the rest looked up from reference TRBV5-1 and TRBJ1-6, is KAGVTQTPRYLIKTRGQQVTLSCSPISGHRSVSWYQQTPGQGLQFLFEYFSETQRNKGNFPGRFSGRQFSNSRSEMNVSTLELGDSALYLCASSSPPGTPLHFGNGTRLTVT.

This chain connects TRBV12-3 or TRBV12-4 to TRBJ1-1, with unresolved D. V dropped 5 bases and J dropped 0 bases, with 7 bases sitting between them. The CDR3 is 13 residues long. CDR3 amino acids: CASSTEVNTEAFF. The CDR3, as DNA: TGTGCCAGCAGTACTGAAGTGAACACTGAAGCTTTCTTT.

The V and J genes are TRBV11-2 and TRBJ2-1; D gene ambiguous. V dropped 8 bases and J dropped 2 bases, with 22 bases sitting between them. Germline assignment: CDR1 SGHAT and CDR2 FQNNGV. The CDR3 extends over 17 amino acids. The CDR3 protein is CASRKLVPPSPYNEQFF. The CDR3 nucleotides read TGTGCCAGCCGAAAGTTAGTACCGCCGAGCCCCTACAATGAGCAGTTCTTC. Combining the CDR3 with reference TRBV11-2 and TRBJ2-1 gives the whole variable domain EAGVAQSPRYKIIEKRQSVAFWCNPISGHATLYWYQQILGQGPKLLIQFQNNGVVDDSQLPKDRFSAERLKGVDSTLKIQPAKLEDSAVYLCASRKLVPPSPYNEQFFGPGTRLTVL.

The chain has TRBV9 and TRBJ2-2; a weak D match, TRBD1 (5 bases). Germline lookup yields CDR1 SGDLS and CDR2 YYNGEE. There are 15 residues in the CDR3. The germline V and J ends were trimmed by 0 bases and 4 bases, with 10 bases remaining between them. Here the CDR3 reads CASSVAGLSTGELFF. The CDR3 DNA reads as TGTGCCAGCAGCGTAGCAGGGTTGAGCACCGGGGAGCTGTTTTTT.